These T cell receptor beta chains were read from a single sample in a study of shared clonotypes between healthy human individuals. Sequenced by immunoSEQ multiplex PCR; TCRdb stores in-frame clones only, minus some. The profile shows hundreds of thousands of clones, 90% to 97% of them singletons. The specimen sequenced was naive CD4+ T cells sorted from blood. The receptors derive from a woman aged 25 to 39 in good health. Both conserved end residues are part of each CDR3. The order of the fields is D gene, J gene, clone size, V gene, CDR3 DNA, CDR3 protein. D genes are given only for firm matches. Some rows mark clone size as missing; the rest say once, few, many or name a class of expanded clone.

d_call: NA
j_call: TRBJ1-2
clone_size: NA
v_call: TRBV27
cdr3_nt: TGTGCCAGCAGTCCGAGGCCTACGGGTGGCTACACCTTC
cdr3_aa: CASSPRPTGGYTF

d_call: TRBD2
j_call: TRBJ2-7
clone_size: NA
v_call: TRBV2
cdr3_nt: TGTGCCAGCAGCTCCACCGGGACTAGCGGGTCTCAGTACTTC
cdr3_aa: CASSSTGTSGSQYF

d_call: NA
j_call: TRBJ2-1
clone_size: NA
v_call: TRBV4-1
cdr3_nt: TGCGCCAGCAGTTTCGAACCTCGAAGCGGATACAATGAGCAGTTCTTC
cdr3_aa: CASSFEPRSGYNEQFF

d_call: NA
j_call: TRBJ2-7
clone_size: NA
v_call: TRBV11-2
cdr3_nt: TGTGCCAGCAGCTTAGAAGGTTCGGCGGTGAGCTCCTACGAGCAGTACTTC
cdr3_aa: CASSLEGSAVSSYEQYF

d_call: TRBD1
j_call: TRBJ2-1
clone_size: NA
v_call: TRBV27
cdr3_nt: TGTGCCACCTCCTCGGGACAGCCCCTCTACAATGAGCAGTTCTTC
cdr3_aa: CATSSGQPLYNEQFF

d_call: TRBD1
j_call: TRBJ2-7
clone_size: NA
v_call: TRBV29-1
cdr3_nt: TGCAGCGTTGGGGACAGGGACGAGCAGTACTTC
cdr3_aa: CSVGDRDEQYF

d_call: NA
j_call: TRBJ1-4
clone_size: NA
v_call: TRBV28
cdr3_nt: TGTGCCAGCAGTCCCCTCCGGGTCTCTCATGAAAAACTGTTTTTT
cdr3_aa: CASSPLRVSHEKLFF

d_call: NA
j_call: TRBJ2-7
clone_size: NA
v_call: TRBV19
cdr3_nt: TGTGCCAGTAGTATAGCCTCCCCTCGGCAGGCCACCTACGAGCAGTACTTC
cdr3_aa: CASSIASPRQATYEQYF

d_call: NA
j_call: TRBJ2-1
clone_size: NA
v_call: TRBV10-3
cdr3_nt: TGTGCCATCAGTTCCGACAGCTACAATGAGCAGTTCTTC
cdr3_aa: CAISSDSYNEQFF

d_call: TRBD2
j_call: TRBJ2-3
clone_size: NA
v_call: TRBV28
cdr3_nt: TGTGCCAGCAGTACCCCCTATAGCGGGAGGGCCGCAGATACGCAGTATTTT
cdr3_aa: CASSTPYSGRAADTQYF

d_call: NA
j_call: TRBJ2-7
clone_size: NA
v_call: TRBV5-1
cdr3_nt: TGCGCCAGCAGCCCTCCTTTGACTGGGGTACTTGGCGAGCAGTACTTC
cdr3_aa: CASSPPLTGVLGEQYF

d_call: NA
j_call: TRBJ2-7
clone_size: NA
v_call: TRBV5-1
cdr3_nt: TGCGCCAGCAGCCCGGGGCGGGACTACGAGCAGTACTTC
cdr3_aa: CASSPGRDYEQYF

d_call: TRBD1
j_call: TRBJ2-5
clone_size: NA
v_call: TRBV4-2
cdr3_nt: TGTGCCAGCAGCCACGGACAGGGGGCAGAGACCCAGTACTTC
cdr3_aa: CASSHGQGAETQYF

d_call: NA
j_call: TRBJ2-7
clone_size: NA
v_call: TRBV7-4
cdr3_nt: TGTGCCAGCAGCTTAACCGTGCGGGGGCTGTGGTCCTCCTACGAGCAGTACTTC
cdr3_aa: CASSLTVRGLWSSYEQYF

d_call: NA
j_call: TRBJ1-1
clone_size: NA
v_call: TRBV28
cdr3_nt: TGTGCCAGCAGTTTGGGGGGCCGTACTGAAGCTTTCTTT
cdr3_aa: CASSLGGRTEAFF

d_call: NA
j_call: TRBJ2-1
clone_size: NA
v_call: TRBV7-9
cdr3_nt: TGTGCCAGCAGCGGCGGGGTGGGGAGACCCAAGACGTACTACAATGAGCAGTTCTTC
cdr3_aa: CASSGGVGRPKTYYNEQFF

d_call: NA
j_call: TRBJ1-2
clone_size: NA
v_call: TRBV19
cdr3_nt: TGTGCCAGTAGTATAGTGGTGTTCTATGGCTACACCTTC
cdr3_aa: CASSIVVFYGYTF

d_call: NA
j_call: TRBJ1-1
clone_size: once
v_call: TRBV10-3
cdr3_nt: TGTGCCATCAGTGAGTTGAACTCAGGCACTGAAGCTTTCTTT
cdr3_aa: CAISELNSGTEAFF

d_call: NA
j_call: TRBJ1-2
clone_size: NA
v_call: TRBV25-1
cdr3_nt: TGTGCCAGCCTCCCGGGGGGCAGTGACTATGGCTACACCTTC
cdr3_aa: CASLPGGSDYGYTF

d_call: TRBD1
j_call: TRBJ1-1
clone_size: NA
v_call: TRBV7-9
cdr3_nt: TGTGCCAGCAGCCGACAGGGGAACACTGAAGCTTTCTTT
cdr3_aa: CASSRQGNTEAFF

d_call: TRBD2
j_call: TRBJ2-1
clone_size: NA
v_call: TRBV18
cdr3_nt: TGTGCCAGCTCACCCGGGACTAGCGGGAAGAATGAGCAGTTCTTC
cdr3_aa: CASSPGTSGKNEQFF

d_call: NA
j_call: TRBJ2-1
clone_size: NA
v_call: TRBV6-6
cdr3_nt: TGTGCCAGCAGCTTCCTCGCGGACAGTGGAGAGCAGTTCTTC
cdr3_aa: CASSFLADSGEQFF

d_call: NA
j_call: TRBJ1-1
clone_size: NA
v_call: TRBV2
cdr3_nt: TGTGCCAGCAGTGGGGCGACCCTCTATGAAGCTTTCTTT
cdr3_aa: CASSGATLYEAFF

d_call: NA
j_call: TRBJ2-1
clone_size: NA
v_call: TRBV19
cdr3_nt: TGTGCCAGTAGTATAGGTATCAACAATGAGCAGTTCTTC
cdr3_aa: CASSIGINNEQFF

d_call: NA
j_call: TRBJ2-1
clone_size: NA
v_call: TRBV7-9
cdr3_nt: TGTGCCAGCAGTCAGGGGCCCCCCTACAATGAGCAGTTCTTC
cdr3_aa: CASSQGPPYNEQFF

d_call: TRBD2
j_call: TRBJ2-7
clone_size: NA
v_call: TRBV11-2
cdr3_nt: TGTGCCAGCAGCGTCGGACTAGCGGGAGCATCCTACGAGCAGTACTTC
cdr3_aa: CASSVGLAGASYEQYF

d_call: TRBD2
j_call: TRBJ2-1
clone_size: NA
v_call: TRBV4-2
cdr3_nt: TGTGCCAGCAGCCGGCGACCTGGGACTAGCGGGGAGAATGAGCAGTTCTTC
cdr3_aa: CASSRRPGTSGENEQFF

d_call: TRBD2
j_call: TRBJ2-7
clone_size: NA
v_call: TRBV18
cdr3_nt: TGTGCCAGCTCGACGGGGCTAGCGGGAGACGAGCAGTACTTC
cdr3_aa: CASSTGLAGDEQYF